This T cell receptor beta chain originates from a study of cytomegalovirus exposure and HLA in healthy donors. CDR1 is SGDLS and CDR2 is YYNGEE in the germline V gene. With V trimmed by 6 bases and J by 7 bases, 18 bases remained unmatched. The CDR3 sequence is 17 residues long. With 60 Vbeta and 13 Jbeta primers, the PCR was carried out. Source study methods: Later reanalysis found around 80 million unique TCR beta chains, about 10 million of them shared. Here immunoSEQ multiplex PCR was the method, and the copy in TCRdb shows in-frame clones only, minus some. V and J calls plus clone size are reproduced from that table; the DNA served to infer D and trimming. There are 150,000 to 200,000 clones in the sample; nearly 70% occur only once, and about 9.4% lies in the top ten.

The rearrangement uses TRBV9 and TRBJ1-2, with 10 bases matching TRBD1. This receptor was taken from a man under 40 in good health and CMV-seropositive. The sequencing input was PBMCs. The CDR3 is CASTSGTGDFLRGGYTF. CDR3 in DNA: TGTGCCAGCACCTCCGGGACAGGGGACTTTTTACGTGGTGGCTACACCTTC.